This T cell receptor (beta chain) originates from a study of patients and donors after allogeneic stem cell transplantation. TCRdb fed the RT-PCR reads into MiXCR, producing one record per CDR3 protein. The sample shows about 960,000 distinct CDR3 sequences, 15% to 20% of them seen only once. The CDR3 is made up of 18 amino acids. Germline V lookup: CDR1 LGHNA, CDR2 YNFKEQ. Trimming pared 1 base from V and 0 bases from J, leaving 18 bases between. The clonotype originates from a human donor who was either an allogeneic HSCT recipient or a stem cell or donor lymphocyte infusion donor (not recorded which). It is not recorded whose cells these are; they may come from a transplant donor. Sequenced sample: blood, either unsorted or a sorted T cell fraction (not recorded which). The chain carries TRBV4-2 and TRBJ1-1, with a weak D call TRBD1 (6 bases). DNA for the CDR3: TGTGCCAGCAGCCAAGCCATGGGGGGGCAGGGAATGAACACTGAAGCTTTCTTT. Residues: CASSQAMGGQGMNTEAFF.